The 27 T cell receptor beta chains below were found in one sample sequenced in a study of TIL therapy for anti-PD-1-resistant metastatic lung cancer. The libraries were made with immunoSEQ v3. Clones were sequenced by immunoSEQ multiplex PCR, and TCRdb holds only the in-frame ones, with some missing. In the table there are tens of thousands of clones, 80% to 90% of which are singletons. Time point defined: pre-treatment sample, taken before nivolumab and TIL therapy. The sample in question was blood, obtained at baseline. These TCRs come from a person aged 25-85 years with non-small cell lung cancer.

V gene TRBV19 combines with J gene TRBJ1-2; 7 bases are a match to TRBD1. With V trimmed by 5 bases and J by 4 bases, 13 bases remained unmatched. Germline CDR1 reads LNHDA; CDR2 reads SQIVND (reference sequence). The CDR3 is 16 amino acids. This chain's CDR3 is CASSPRQGDVRYGYTF. CDR3 DNA sequence: TGTGCCAGTAGTCCTCGACAGGGAGACGTCCGCTATGGCTACACCTTC.

The J gene is TRBJ2-7, the V gene TRBV3-1 (or the pseudogene TRBV3-2), with D perhaps matching TRBD2 (6 bases). V was pared by 0 bases and J by 4 bases, with 16 bases between. The CDR3 has 16 amino acids. CDR1 LGHDT and CDR2 YNNKEL come from the germline V gene (reference sequence). DNA for the CDR3: TGTGCCAGCAGCCAAGACCCCGGGACTGGAAGATACGAGCAGTACTTC. This gives the protein CASSQDPGTGRYEQYF.

This chain joins TRBV19 and TRBJ2-2; 9 positions match TRBD2. With 8 bases clipped from V and 1 base from J, the junction kept 8 bases outside the gene matches. Germline V gene lookup returns CDR1 LNHDA and CDR2 SQIVND (reference sequence). This CDR3 spans 16 amino acids. CDR3: CASCRGLALNTGELFF. The CDR3 DNA sequence: TGTGCCAGTTGTCGGGGACTAGCACTGAACACCGGGGAGCTGTTTTTT.

The gene calls are TRBV15 and TRBJ2-7; unclear D gene. The V gene lost 1 base and the J gene lost 2 bases, with 6 bases spanning the gap. The CDR3 is 13 residues long. Germline loops: CDR1 LNHNV, CDR2 YYDKDF (reference sequence). CDR3 nucleotide sequence: TGTGCCACCAGCAGAGTTGGCCCCTACGAGCAGTACTTC. Protein: CATSRVGPYEQYF.

Notes on this clone: The junction and the germline gene differ at one end; a read error may be behind it. The gene calls are TRBV5-6 and TRBJ2-5; D assignment may be TRBD1 or TRBD2 (6 bases each). Germline CDR1 reads SGHDT; CDR2 reads YYEEEE. The CDR3 covers 15 residues. The CDR3 sequence: CASSLGGAYQETQYF. CDR3 coding DNA: TGTGCCAGCAGTTTGGGGGGCGCGTACCAAGAGACCCAGTACTTC. The full variable domain, in which reference TRBV5-6 and TRBJ2-5 provide the parts outside the CDR3, is DAGVTQSPTHLIKTRGQQVTLRCSPKSGHDTVSWYQQALGQGPQFIFQYYEEEERQRGNFPDRFSGHQFPNYSSELNVNALLLGDSALYLCASSLGGAYQETQYFGPGTRLLVL.

This chain links TRBV9 with TRBJ2-3; D gene ambiguous. Germline V gives CDR1 SGDLS, CDR2 YYNGEE. The CDR3 is 13 amino acids. The V and J ends lost 3 bases and 0 bases respectively, with 5 bases between them. The CDR3 DNA follows: TGTGCCAGCAGCGCCATAAGCACAGATACGCAGTATTTT. Translation: CASSAISTDTQYF.

V gene TRBV19 combines with J gene TRBJ2-5; 7 bases agree with TRBD2. Germline CDR1 reads LNHDA; CDR2 reads SQIVND (reference sequence). The CDR3 is 14 residues long. V lost 5 bases to trimming and J lost 4 bases; unmatched junction nucleotides: 7. The CDR3 is CASSSQGGTETQYF. DNA for the CDR3: TGTGCCAGTAGTTCCCAGGGAGGGACAGAGACCCAGTACTTC.

This chain uses TRBV19 with TRBJ2-2, with 10 bases matching TRBD2. V shed 4 bases, J shed 0 bases, and the junction held 5 bases outside the gene matches. Germline V gives CDR1 LNHDA, CDR2 SQIVND (reference sequence). The CDR3 runs to 17 residues. The CDR3 DNA is TGTGCCAGTAGTAGGGGGACTAGCGCTACGAACACCGGGGAGCTGTTTTTT. Protein product: CASSRGTSATNTGELFF.

This clone was found a few times. The V gene is TRBV3-1 (or the pseudogene TRBV3-2), the J gene TRBJ1-5; tentatively, D is TRBD1 (5 bases). CDR3 length: 13 residues. Germline V gene lookup returns CDR1 LGHDT and CDR2 YNNKEL (reference sequence). V lost 6 bases, J lost 3 bases, and 9 bases lay in between. The CDR3, as DNA: TGTGCCAGCAGTGGGGGTTACAATCAGCCCCAGCATTTT. This gives the protein CASSGGYNQPQHF.

The chain is built from TRBV4-3 and TRBJ1-2, with D unclear. The CDR3 sequence is 16 residues long. Looked up from germline, CDR1 is LGHNA and CDR2 is YSLEER. V was pared by 0 bases and J by 4 bases, with 15 bases between. CDR3 residues: CASSQDLRRYTYGYTF. In nucleotides, the CDR3 is TGCGCCAGCAGCCAAGATTTACGGCGCTACACCTATGGCTACACCTTC.

The gene calls are TRBV9 and TRBJ2-2; maybe TRBD1 (6 bases). V was pared by 3 bases and J by 3 bases, with 12 bases between. The CDR3 spans 15 residues. CDR1 is SGDLS and CDR2 is YYNGEE in the germline V gene. The CDR3 nucleotides are TGTGCCAGCAGCGCCGGGACATTAGACACCGGGGAGCTGTTTTTT. Translated, it gives CASSAGTLDTGELFF.

This clone came up once. The V and J genes are TRBV3-1 (or the pseudogene TRBV3-2) and TRBJ1-5; D is undetermined. Germline V gene lookup returns CDR1 LGHDT and CDR2 YNNKEL (reference sequence). V lost 5 bases and J 8 bases, leaving 16 bases between the germline ends. This CDR3 is 14 amino acids long. CDR3 nucleotides: TGTGCCAGCAGCAGTTTCCGGCTTGGAGAGCCCCAGCATTTT. As protein: CASSSFRLGEPQHF.

The chain couples TRBV7-9 to TRBJ1-3; no clear D gene. Germline CDR1 and CDR2: SEHNR and FQNEAQ (reference sequence). The V and J ends lost 6 bases and 0 bases respectively, with 6 bases between them. The CDR3 totals 13 residues. The CDR3, as DNA: TGTGCCAGCAGGGTCGACTCTGGAAACACCATATATTTT. Translation: CASRVDSGNTIYF. Together with reference TRBV7-9 and TRBJ1-3, the CDR3 gives the full variable domain: DTGVSQNPRHKITKRGQNVTFRCDPISEHNRLYWYRQTLGQGPEFLTYFQNEAQLEKSRLLSDRFSAERPKGSFSTLEIQRTEQGDSAMYLCASRVDSGNTIYFGEGSWLTVV.

This chain links TRBV5-5 with TRBJ2-1; the D gene is possibly TRBD2 (5 bases). CDR3 length: 15 amino acids. The V end was cut by 4 bases, the J end by 4 bases, with 15 bases between. CDR1 is SGHKS and CDR2 is YYEKEE in the germline V gene (reference sequence). CDR3 in amino acids: CASSPSREWYNEQFF. In DNA form, the CDR3 reads TGTGCCAGCAGCCCGTCGAGGGAGTGGTACAATGAGCAGTTCTTC.

This clone was counted only a few times. This sequence joins TRBV5-8 and TRBJ1-3; no clear D gene. Looked up from germline, CDR1 is SGHTS and CDR2 is YDEGEE. V was cut by 6 bases and J by 3 bases, with 4 bases left in between. CDR3 size: 11 residues. CDR3 sequence reads: CASNLGNTIYF. The CDR3 coding sequence is TGTGCCAGCAACCTTGGAAACACCATATATTTT.

The V call is TRBV6-5, the J call TRBJ2-2, with D possibly being TRBD1 or TRBD2 (6 bases each). This CDR3 has 14 amino acids. Between the trimmed V and J ends, which lost 6 bases and 7 bases, there was a span of 15 bases. Germline-derived CDR1 and CDR2 are MNHEY and SVGAGI. CDR3 loop: CASRLRGQDGELFF. The CDR3 nucleotides read TGTGCCAGCAGATTACGGGGGCAGGACGGGGAGCTGTTTTTT.

The V and J genes are TRBV4-3 and TRBJ1-5; the D is unclear. Germline V gene data show CDR1 as LGHNA and CDR2 as YSLEER. This CDR3 region has 15 residues. The V and J ends lost 0 bases and 4 bases respectively, with 10 bases between them. The DNA for the CDR3 is TGCGCCAGCAGCCAAGATCTGGCAGCTAATCAGCCCCAGCATTTT. As protein: CASSQDLAANQPQHF.

CDR3 sequence (DNA): TGTGCCAGCAGTTCCTCCGGGACCGACGGGGGAAATGAGCAGTTCTTC. Amino acids: CASSSSGTDGGNEQFF. This sequence joins TRBV6-5 and TRBJ2-1, with D possibly TRBD2 on 6 matching bases. This CDR3 has 16 amino acids. The V gene lost 4 bases and the J gene lost 7 bases, with 20 bases spanning the gap. From germline, CDR1 is MNHEY and CDR2 SVGAGI.

The V gene is TRBV5-8, the J gene TRBJ1-4; possible D gene TRBD1, 5 bases. Between the trimmed V and J ends, which lost 4 bases and 5 bases, there was a span of 12 bases. This CDR3 comprises 14 residues. The germline CDR1 and CDR2 sequences are SGHTS and YDEGEE. Here the CDR3 reads CASSRDGGNEKLFF. The CDR3 DNA sequence: TGTGCCAGCAGCCGGGACGGCGGGAATGAAAAACTGTTTTTT.

The gene calls are TRBV19 and TRBJ2-1; 11 nucleotides align to TRBD2. J gave up 5 bases and V 2 bases, and 5 bases lay outside the gene matches. The CDR3 length is 16 residues. The germline V gene has CDR1 LNHDA and CDR2 SQIVND (reference sequence). The CDR3 region has the DNA TGTGCCAGTAGTATACTAGCGGGGGGCTCTCACAATGAGCAGTTCTTC. Its translation is CASSILAGGSHNEQFF. The full variable domain, in which reference TRBV19 and TRBJ2-1 provide the parts outside the CDR3, is DGGITQSPKYLFRKEGQNVTLSCEQNLNHDAMYWYRQDPGQGLRLIYYSQIVNDFQKGDIAEGYSVSREKKESFPLTVTSAQKNPTAFYLCASSILAGGSHNEQFFGPGTRLTVL.

This rearrangement joins TRBV7-8 to TRBJ2-3; 8 bases line up with TRBD2. CDR1 is SGHVS, CDR2 FQNEAQ, per germline. V was clipped by 0 bases and J by 1 base; unmatched bases: 3. The CDR3 is 16 residues long. The CDR3 sequence is CASSLAQAGGTDTQYF. Written as DNA, the CDR3 is TGTGCCAGCAGCTTAGCGCAAGCGGGGGGCACAGATACGCAGTATTTT.

This clone was counted once. CDR3 residues: CASSFTGTSGGQSQETQYF. In DNA form, the CDR3 reads TGTGCCAGCAGCTTTACCGGGACTAGCGGGGGCCAATCACAAGAGACCCAGTACTTC. V and J are TRBV5-8 and TRBJ2-5; 14 nucleotides align to TRBD2. Unmatched junction bases numbered 11, after V lost 2 bases and J lost 2 bases. The CDR3 is 19 residues long. The germline V gene encodes CDR1 SGHTS and CDR2 YDEGEE.

The rearrangement joins TRBV5-1 to TRBJ2-7; 12 nucleotides agree with TRBD1. With V trimmed by 0 bases and J by 3 bases, 13 bases remained unmatched. CDR3 length: 19 amino acids. Germline assignment: CDR1 SGHRS and CDR2 YFSETQ. The CDR3 region has the DNA TGCGCCAGCAGCTTGGCACCCCCGGGACAGGGGGCTGGAAACTACGAGCAGTACTTC. Amino acids: CASSLAPPGQGAGNYEQYF.

In its sample, this clone was seen once. The rearrangement joins TRBV29-1 to TRBJ2-2, with unresolved D. Trimming shortened V by 4 bases and J by 0 bases, and 6 bases separated the two germline ends. This CDR3 contains 13 residues. Germline V CDR1 and CDR2: SQVTM, ANQGSEA. The CDR3 loop reads CSVGHSNTGELFF. The CDR3, as DNA: TGCAGCGTTGGACACTCGAACACCGGGGAGCTGTTTTTT.

This rearrangement joins TRBV28 to TRBJ2-7, with 8 bases that match TRBD1. Trimming at V came to 2 bases and at J to 4 bases, leaving 13 bases not matched to a gene. This CDR3 is 17 amino acids long. The germline V gene encodes CDR1 MDHEN and CDR2 SYDVKM. The CDR3 DNA sequence: TGTGCCAGCAGTTTAACGGTTCCGGGACAGGTGGGATACGAGCAGTACTTC. Residues: CASSLTVPGQVGYEQYF.

This clone was found a few times. V gene TRBV5-1 combines with J gene TRBJ2-7; 11 bases fit TRBD1. V lost 7 bases and J lost 2; bases outside the gene matches: 5. The CDR3 runs to 14 residues. CDR1 is SGHRS, CDR2 YFSETQ, per germline. The CDR3 DNA follows: TGCGCCAGCCGACGGACAGGGGGCACCTACGAGCAGTACTTC. It translates to CASRRTGGTYEQYF.

The rearrangement joins TRBV9 to TRBJ2-5; D gene uncertain. The CDR3 runs 16 residues. V dropped 4 bases and J dropped 0 bases, with 16 bases sitting between them. Germline CDR1 reads SGDLS; CDR2 reads YYNGEE. The CDR3 loop is CASSPSKNAYQETQYF. CDR3 nucleotides: TGTGCCAGCAGCCCCTCAAAAAACGCATACCAAGAGACCCAGTACTTC.